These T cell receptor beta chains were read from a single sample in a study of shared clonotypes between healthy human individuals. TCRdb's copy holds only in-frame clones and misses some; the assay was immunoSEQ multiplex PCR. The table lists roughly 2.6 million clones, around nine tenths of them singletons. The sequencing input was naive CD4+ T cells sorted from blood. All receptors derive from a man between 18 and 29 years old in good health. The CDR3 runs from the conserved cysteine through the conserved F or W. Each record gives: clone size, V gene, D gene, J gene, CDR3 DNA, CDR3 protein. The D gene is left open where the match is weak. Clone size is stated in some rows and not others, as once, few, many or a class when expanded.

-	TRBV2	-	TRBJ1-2	TGTGCCAGCAGTCCCCCGCAGGGCACCTATGGCTACACCTTC	CASSPPQGTYGYTF
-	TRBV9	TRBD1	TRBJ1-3	TGTGCCAGCAGCCCGCGGACAGGGGGAGGAAACACCATATATTTT	CASSPRTGGGNTIYF
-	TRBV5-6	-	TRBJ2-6	TGTGCCAGCAGCTTGCGGGTATCTGGGGCCAACGTCCTGACTTTC	CASSLRVSGANVLTF
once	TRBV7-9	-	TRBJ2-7	TGTGCCAGCAGCTTAGGGGGGTCTACCTACGAGCAGTACTTC	CASSLGGSTYEQYF
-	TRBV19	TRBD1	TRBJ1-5	TGTGCCAGTAGTATAGCAGGGGGCCGAAATCAGCCCCAGCATTTT	CASSIAGGRNQPQHF
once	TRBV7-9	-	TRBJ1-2	TGTGCCAGCAGCTCGTCGGGCAGGTTTTTTGGCTACACCTTC	CASSSSGRFFGYTF
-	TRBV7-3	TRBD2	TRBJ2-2	TGTGCCAGCAGCTCGACTAGCGTAGGGACCGGGGAGCTGTTTTTT	CASSSTSVGTGELFF
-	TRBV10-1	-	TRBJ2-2	TGCGCCAGCAGCCATTGGACCGGGGAGCTGTTTTTT	CASSHWTGELFF
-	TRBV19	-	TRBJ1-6	TGTGCCAGTACCCGCCAAGGCACAAAAGGCTCACCCCTCCACTTT	CASTRQGTKGSPLHF
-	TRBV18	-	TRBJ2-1	TGTGCCAGCTCACCAACGCACGGGACCTACAATGAGCAGTTCTTC	CASSPTHGTYNEQFF
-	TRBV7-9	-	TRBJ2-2	TGTGCCAGCAGCCGAACGTCTGGGAGCCCGAACACCGGGGAGCTGTTTTTT	CASSRTSGSPNTGELFF
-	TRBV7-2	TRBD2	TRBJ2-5	TGTGCCAGCAGCTTAGGGACTAGCGGGAGGACAGAGACCCAGTACTTC	CASSLGTSGRTETQYF
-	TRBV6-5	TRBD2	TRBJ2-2	TGTGCCAGCAGTTACGGCGGGGGGGCCATCACCGGGGAGCTGTTTTTT	CASSYGGGAITGELFF
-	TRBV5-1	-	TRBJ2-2	TGCGCCAGCAGCTTGACCCCGGGGGCCTACACCGGGGAGCTGTTTTTT	CASSLTPGAYTGELFF
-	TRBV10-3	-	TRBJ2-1	TGTGCCATCAGTGAAGAACGTGCGGGTGAGCAGTTCTTC	CAISEERAGEQFF
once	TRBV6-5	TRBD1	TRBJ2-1	TGTGCCAGCAGTTACTCCCCAGGGGGCTGGGGTGAGCAGTTCTTC	CASSYSPGGWGEQFF
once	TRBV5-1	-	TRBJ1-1	TGCGCCAGCAGTACATCCCCTACATTGAACACTGAAGCTTTCTTT	CASSTSPTLNTEAFF
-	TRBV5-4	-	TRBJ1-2	TGTGCCAGCAGCCCTCAGCAATACACGGGACAAGGGGGCTACACCTTC	CASSPQQYTGQGGYTF
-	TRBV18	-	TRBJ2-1	TGTGCCAGCTCACCCAAACAGGGAGGCCTCTACAATGAGCAGTTCTTC	CASSPKQGGLYNEQFF
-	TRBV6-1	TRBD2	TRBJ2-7	TGTGCCAGCAGTGAGGGGACTAGTAAGTACGAGCAGTACTTC	CASSEGTSKYEQYF
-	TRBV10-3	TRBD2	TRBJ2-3	TGTGCCATCAGTGAACGGCTAGCGGGAGGGCCCTCAGGCACAGATACGCAGTATTTT	CAISERLAGGPSGTDTQYF
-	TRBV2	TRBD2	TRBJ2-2	TGTGCCAGCAGGAGCGGGACGGTCGGCGGGGAGCTGTTTTTT	CASRSGTVGGELFF